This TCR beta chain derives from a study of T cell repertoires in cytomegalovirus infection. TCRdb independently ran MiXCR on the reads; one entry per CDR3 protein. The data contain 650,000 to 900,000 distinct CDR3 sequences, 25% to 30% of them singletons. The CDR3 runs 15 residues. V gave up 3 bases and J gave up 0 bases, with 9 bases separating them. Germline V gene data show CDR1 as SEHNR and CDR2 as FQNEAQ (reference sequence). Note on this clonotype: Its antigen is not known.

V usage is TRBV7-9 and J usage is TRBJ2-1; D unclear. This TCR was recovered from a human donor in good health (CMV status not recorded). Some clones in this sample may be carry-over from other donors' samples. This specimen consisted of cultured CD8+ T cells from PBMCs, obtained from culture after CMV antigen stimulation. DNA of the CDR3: TGTGCCAGCAGCTTCAGGATTAACTCCTACAATGAGCAGTTCTTC. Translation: CASSFRINSYNEQFF. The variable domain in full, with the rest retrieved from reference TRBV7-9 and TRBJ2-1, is DTGVSQNPRHKITKRGQNVTFRCDPISEHNRLYWYRQTLGQGPEFLTYFQNEAQLEKSRLLSDRFSAERPKGSFSTLEIQRTEQGDSAMYLCASSFRINSYNEQFFGPGTRLTVL.